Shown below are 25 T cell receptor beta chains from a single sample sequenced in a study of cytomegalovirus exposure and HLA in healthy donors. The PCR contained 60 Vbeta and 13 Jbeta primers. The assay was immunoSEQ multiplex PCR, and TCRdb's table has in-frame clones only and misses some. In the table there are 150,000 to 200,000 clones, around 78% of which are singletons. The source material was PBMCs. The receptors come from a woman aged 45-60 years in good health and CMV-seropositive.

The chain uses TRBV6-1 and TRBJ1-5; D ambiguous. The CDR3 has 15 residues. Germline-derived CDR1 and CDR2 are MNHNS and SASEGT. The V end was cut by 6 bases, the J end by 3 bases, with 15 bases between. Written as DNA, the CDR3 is TGTGCCAGCAGCCCTACTGGCAGGATCAATCAGCCCCAGCATTTT. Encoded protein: CASSPTGRINQPQHF.

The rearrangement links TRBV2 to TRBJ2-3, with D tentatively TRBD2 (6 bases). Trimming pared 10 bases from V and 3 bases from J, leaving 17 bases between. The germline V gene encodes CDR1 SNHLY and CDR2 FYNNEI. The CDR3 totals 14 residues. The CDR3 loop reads CATKAGYLTDTQYF. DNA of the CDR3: TGTGCCACTAAAGCGGGTTATCTGACAGATACGCAGTATTTT.

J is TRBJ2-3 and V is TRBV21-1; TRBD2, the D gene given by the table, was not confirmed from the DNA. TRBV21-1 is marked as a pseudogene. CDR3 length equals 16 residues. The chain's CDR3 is CASSKDAGAYTDTQYF. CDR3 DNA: TGTGCCAGCAGCAAAGATGCGGGGGCGTACACAGATACGCAGTATTTT.

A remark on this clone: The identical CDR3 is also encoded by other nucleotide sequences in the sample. The CDR3 nucleotides are TGTGCCAGCAGTGAACAGGGGGCCTACAATGAGCAGTTCTTC. It yields the protein CASSEQGAYNEQFF. This chain joins TRBV2 and TRBJ2-1, with TRBD1 matching 7 bases. In germline, CDR1 is SNHLY, CDR2 FYNNEI. CDR3 length equals 14 residues. V shed 2 bases, J shed 2 bases, and the junction held 0 bases outside the gene matches.

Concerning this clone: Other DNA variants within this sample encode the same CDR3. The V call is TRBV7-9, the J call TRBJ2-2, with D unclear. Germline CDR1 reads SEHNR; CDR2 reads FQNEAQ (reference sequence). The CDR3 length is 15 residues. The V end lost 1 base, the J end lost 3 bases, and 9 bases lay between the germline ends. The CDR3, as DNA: TGTGCCAGCAGCTTAGGTTATCGGGACACCGGGGAGCTGTTTTTT. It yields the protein CASSLGYRDTGELFF.

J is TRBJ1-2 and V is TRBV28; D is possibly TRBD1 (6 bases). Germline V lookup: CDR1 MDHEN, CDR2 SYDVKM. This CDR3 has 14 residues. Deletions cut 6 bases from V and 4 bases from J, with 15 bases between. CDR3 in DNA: TGTGCCAGCAGCCTTTCCGGACAGCTCTATGGCTACACCTTC. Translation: CASSLSGQLYGYTF.

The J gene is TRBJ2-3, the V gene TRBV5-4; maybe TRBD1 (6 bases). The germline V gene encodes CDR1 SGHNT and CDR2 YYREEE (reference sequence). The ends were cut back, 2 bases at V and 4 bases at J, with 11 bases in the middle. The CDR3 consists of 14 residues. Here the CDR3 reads CASSFGQTSDTQYF. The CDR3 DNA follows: TGTGCCAGCAGCTTTGGACAGACTTCAGATACGCAGTATTTT.

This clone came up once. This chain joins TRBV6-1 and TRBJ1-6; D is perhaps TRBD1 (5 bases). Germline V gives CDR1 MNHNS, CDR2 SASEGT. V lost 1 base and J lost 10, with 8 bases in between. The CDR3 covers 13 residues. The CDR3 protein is CASSEGRGSPLHF. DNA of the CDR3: TGTGCCAGCAGTGAAGGGAGGGGATCACCCCTCCACTTT.

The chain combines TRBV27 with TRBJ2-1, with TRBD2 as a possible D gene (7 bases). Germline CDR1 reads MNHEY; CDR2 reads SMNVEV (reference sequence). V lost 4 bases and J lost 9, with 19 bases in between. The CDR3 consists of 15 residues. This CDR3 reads CASSSFEGGPGEQFF. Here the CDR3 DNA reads TGTGCCAGCAGTTCATTTGAGGGGGGGCCGGGTGAGCAGTTCTTC.

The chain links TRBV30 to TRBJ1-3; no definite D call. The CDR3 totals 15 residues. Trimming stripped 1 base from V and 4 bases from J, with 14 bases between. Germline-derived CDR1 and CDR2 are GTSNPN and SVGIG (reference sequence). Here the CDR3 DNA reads TGTGCCTGGAGTGGTCGGAGAGATGGGGGAAACACCATATATTTT. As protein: CAWSGRRDGGNTIYF.

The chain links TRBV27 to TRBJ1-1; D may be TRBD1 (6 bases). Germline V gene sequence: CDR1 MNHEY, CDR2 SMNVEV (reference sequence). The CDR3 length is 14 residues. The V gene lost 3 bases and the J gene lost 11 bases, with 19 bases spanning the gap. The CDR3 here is CASSFRGARKEAFF. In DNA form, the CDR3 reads TGTGCCAGCAGTTTCCGGGGGGCGCGAAAGGAGGCTTTCTTT.

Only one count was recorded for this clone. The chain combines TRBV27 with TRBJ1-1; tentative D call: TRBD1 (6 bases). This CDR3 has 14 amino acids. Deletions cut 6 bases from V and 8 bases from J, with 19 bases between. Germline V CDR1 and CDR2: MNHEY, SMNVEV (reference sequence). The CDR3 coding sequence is TGTGCCAGCAGCAGTTTTGGGGGCCAGGGAGAAGCTTTCTTT. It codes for CASSSFGGQGEAFF.

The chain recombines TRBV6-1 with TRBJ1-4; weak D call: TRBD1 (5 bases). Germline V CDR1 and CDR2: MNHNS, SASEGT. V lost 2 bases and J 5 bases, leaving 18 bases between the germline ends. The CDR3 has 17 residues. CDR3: CASSEPRQRGRNEKLFF. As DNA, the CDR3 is TGTGCCAGCAGTGAACCCCGACAGCGCGGGAGGAATGAAAAACTGTTTTTT.

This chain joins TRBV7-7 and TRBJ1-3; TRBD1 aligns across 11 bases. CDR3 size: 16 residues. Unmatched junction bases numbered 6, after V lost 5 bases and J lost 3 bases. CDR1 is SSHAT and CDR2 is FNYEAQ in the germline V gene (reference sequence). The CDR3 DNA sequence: TGTGCCAGCAGCCCCGGACAGGGGGCAGGTGGAAACACCATATATTTT. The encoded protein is CASSPGQGAGGNTIYF.

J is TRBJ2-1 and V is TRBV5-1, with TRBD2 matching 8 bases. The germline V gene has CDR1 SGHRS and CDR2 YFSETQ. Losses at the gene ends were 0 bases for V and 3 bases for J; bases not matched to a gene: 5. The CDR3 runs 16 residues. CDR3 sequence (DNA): TGCGCCAGCAGCTTGGAGCAGCGGGGGAGCTACAATGAGCAGTTCTTC. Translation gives CASSLEQRGSYNEQFF.

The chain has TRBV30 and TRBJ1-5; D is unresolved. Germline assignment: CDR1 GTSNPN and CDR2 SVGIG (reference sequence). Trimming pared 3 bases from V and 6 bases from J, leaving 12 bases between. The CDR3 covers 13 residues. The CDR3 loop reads CAWSEGAVQPQHF. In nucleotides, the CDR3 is TGTGCCTGGAGCGAGGGTGCGGTTCAGCCCCAGCATTTT.

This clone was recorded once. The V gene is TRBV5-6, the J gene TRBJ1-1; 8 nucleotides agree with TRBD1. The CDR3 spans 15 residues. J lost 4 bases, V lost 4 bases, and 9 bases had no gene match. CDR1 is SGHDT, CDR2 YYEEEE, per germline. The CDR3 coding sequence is TGTGCCAGCAGCCTGGACAGGGAAGGTGCCACTGAAGCTTTCTTT. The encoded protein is CASSLDREGATEAFF.

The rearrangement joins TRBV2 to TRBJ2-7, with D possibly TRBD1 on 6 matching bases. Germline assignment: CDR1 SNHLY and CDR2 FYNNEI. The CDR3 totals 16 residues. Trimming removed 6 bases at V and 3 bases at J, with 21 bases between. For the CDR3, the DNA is TGTGCCAGCAGCCCTTGGGGAGTGGACAGCTTCTACGAGCAGTACTTC. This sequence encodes CASSPWGVDSFYEQYF.

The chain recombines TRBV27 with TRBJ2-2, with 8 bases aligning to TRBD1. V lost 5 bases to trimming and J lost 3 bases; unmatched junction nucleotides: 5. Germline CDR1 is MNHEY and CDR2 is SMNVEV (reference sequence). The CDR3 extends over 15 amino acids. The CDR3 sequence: CASSPRQGYTGELFF. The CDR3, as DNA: TGTGCCAGCAGTCCCCGACAGGGGTACACCGGGGAGCTGTTTTTT.

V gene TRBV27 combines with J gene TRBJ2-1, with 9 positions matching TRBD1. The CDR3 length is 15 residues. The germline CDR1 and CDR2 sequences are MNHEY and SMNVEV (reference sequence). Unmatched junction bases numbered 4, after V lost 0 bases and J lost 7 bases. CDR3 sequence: CASSLSGTGWNEQFF. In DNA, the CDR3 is TGTGCCAGCAGTTTATCCGGGACAGGGTGGAATGAGCAGTTCTTC.

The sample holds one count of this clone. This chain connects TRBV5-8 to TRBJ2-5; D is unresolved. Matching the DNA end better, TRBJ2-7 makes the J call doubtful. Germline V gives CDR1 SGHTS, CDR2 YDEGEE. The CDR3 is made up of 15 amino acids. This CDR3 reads CASSLASWDSYEQYF. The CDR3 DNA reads TGTGCCAGCAGCTTGGCGTCTTGGGACTCCTACGAGCAGTACTTC.

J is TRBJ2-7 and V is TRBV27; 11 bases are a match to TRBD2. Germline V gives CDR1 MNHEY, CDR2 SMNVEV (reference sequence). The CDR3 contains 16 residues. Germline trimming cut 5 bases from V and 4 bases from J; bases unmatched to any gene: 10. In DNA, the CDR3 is TGTGCCAGCAGTCCATCGACTAGCGGGGTTTCATACGAGCAGTACTTC. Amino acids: CASSPSTSGVSYEQYF.

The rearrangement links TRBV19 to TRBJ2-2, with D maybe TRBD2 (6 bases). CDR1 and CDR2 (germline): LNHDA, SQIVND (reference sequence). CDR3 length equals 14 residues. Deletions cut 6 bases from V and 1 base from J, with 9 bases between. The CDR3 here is CASRDYKNTGELFF. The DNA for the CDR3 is TGTGCCAGTAGGGACTACAAGAACACCGGGGAGCTGTTTTTT.

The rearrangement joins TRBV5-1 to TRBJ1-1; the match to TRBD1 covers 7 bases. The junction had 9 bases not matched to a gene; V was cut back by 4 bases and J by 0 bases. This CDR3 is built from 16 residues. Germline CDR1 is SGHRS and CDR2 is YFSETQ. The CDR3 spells CASSDGDRFLNTEAFF. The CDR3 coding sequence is TGCGCCAGCAGCGACGGGGACAGATTTTTGAACACTGAAGCTTTCTTT.

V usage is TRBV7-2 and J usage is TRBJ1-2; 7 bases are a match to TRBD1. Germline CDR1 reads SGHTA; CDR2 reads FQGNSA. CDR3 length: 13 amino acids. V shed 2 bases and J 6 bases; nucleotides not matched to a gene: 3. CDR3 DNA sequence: TGTGCCAGCAGCTTACAGGGGGGAGATGGCTACACCTTC. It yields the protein CASSLQGGDGYTF.